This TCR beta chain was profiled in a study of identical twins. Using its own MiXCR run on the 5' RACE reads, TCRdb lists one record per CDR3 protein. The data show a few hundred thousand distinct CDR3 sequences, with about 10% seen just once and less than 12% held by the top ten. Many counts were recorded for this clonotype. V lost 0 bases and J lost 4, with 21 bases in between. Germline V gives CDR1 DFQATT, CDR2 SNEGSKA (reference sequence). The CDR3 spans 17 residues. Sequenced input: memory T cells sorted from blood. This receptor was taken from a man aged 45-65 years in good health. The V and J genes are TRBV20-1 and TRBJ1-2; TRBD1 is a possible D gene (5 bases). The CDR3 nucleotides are TGCAGTGCTAGAGATTCTGCGTGGGGCCGGGAGGGCTATGGCTACACCTTC. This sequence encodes CSARDSAWGREGYGYTF.